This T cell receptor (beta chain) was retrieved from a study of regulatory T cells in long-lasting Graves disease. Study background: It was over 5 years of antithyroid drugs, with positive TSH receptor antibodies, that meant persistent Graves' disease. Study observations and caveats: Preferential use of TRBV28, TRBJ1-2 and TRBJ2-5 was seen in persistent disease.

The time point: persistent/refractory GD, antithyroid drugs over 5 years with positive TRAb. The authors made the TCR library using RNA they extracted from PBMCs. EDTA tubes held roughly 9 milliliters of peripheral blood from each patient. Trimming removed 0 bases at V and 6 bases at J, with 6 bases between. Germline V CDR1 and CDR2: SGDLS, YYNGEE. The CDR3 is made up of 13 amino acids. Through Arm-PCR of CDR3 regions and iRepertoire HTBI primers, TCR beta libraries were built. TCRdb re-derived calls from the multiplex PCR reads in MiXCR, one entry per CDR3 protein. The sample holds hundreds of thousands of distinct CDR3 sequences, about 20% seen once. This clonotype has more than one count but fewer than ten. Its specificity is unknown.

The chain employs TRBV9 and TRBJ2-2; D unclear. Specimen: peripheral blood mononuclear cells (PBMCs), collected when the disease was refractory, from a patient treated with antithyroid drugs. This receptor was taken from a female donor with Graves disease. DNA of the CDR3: TGTGCCAGCAGCGTAGCAGTTGCCGGGGAGCTGTTTTTT. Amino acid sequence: CASSVAVAGELFF.